The present entry profiles one TCR beta chain with its context. These data belong to a study of blood T cell repertoires in COVID-19. Measured with immunoSEQ multiplex PCR; TCRdb has only the in-frame clones, and not every one. This table holds 130,000 to 150,000 clones, roughly 87% found once. This CDR3 has 11 residues. CDR1 is DFQATT and CDR2 is SNEGSKA in the germline V gene (reference sequence). Trimming left V 4 bases short and J 2 bases short, with 4 bases between. J is TRBJ2-3 and V is TRBV20-1; D gene uncertain. The receptor was isolated from a woman aged 50 to 60 with acute or convalescent COVID-19. Sequencing was carried out using peripheral blood. CDR3 residues: CSATTTDTQYF. The CDR3 DNA sequence: TGCAGTGCTACTACCACAGATACGCAGTATTTT.